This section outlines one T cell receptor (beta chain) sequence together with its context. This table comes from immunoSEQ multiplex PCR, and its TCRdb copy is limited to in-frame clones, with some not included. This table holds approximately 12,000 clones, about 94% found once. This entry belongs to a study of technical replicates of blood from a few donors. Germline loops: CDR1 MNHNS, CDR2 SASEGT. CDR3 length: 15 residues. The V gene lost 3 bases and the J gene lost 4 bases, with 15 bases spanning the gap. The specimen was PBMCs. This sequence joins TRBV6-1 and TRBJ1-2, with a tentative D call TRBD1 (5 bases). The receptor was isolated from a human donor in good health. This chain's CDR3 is CASSDARARVYGYTF. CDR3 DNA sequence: TGTGCCAGCAGTGATGCCAGGGCAAGGGTCTATGGCTACACCTTC.